Listed here is a single T cell receptor beta chain. This clonotype was counted at least ten times. Which antigen it targets is not known. Per-base qualities were not stored, and no clone one base away is much larger. This sample stems from a study of Graves' ophthalmopathy and Graves' hyperthyroidism (dated by TCRdb to 2017 to 2018). With regard to the full study: Hyperthyroidism was considered stable if no progression to ophthalmopathy occurred within 18 months of follow-up. To tell Graves' ophthalmopathy apart from Graves' hyperthyroidism, and to predict which patients would progress to ophthalmopathy, the study relied on TCR beta repertoire signatures. In total, some 130 blood samples were TCR-sequenced: fewer than 50 ophthalmopathy, some 75 hyperthyroidism and about 17 hyperthyroidism-to-ophthalmopathy patients. To explore V-J signatures that distinguish ophthalmopathy from hyperthyroidism, a discovery set of about a hundred patients was enrolled, made up of 40 to 45 with ophthalmopathy and 57 with stable hyperthyroidism. An independent validation cohort was composed of fewer than 20 hyperthyroidism patients and approximately 15 patients who later progressed from hyperthyroidism to ophthalmopathy. In about six hyperthyroidism patients, the T-cell repertoire of thyroid tissue was compared with the T-cell repertoire of blood. Following sample collection, hyperthyroidism patients were given methimazole at a starting dose of 30 mg daily, and ophthalmopathy patients were given high-dose intravenous methylprednisolone. Results and caveats for the whole study, not just this receptor: In cross-validation, the 13-signature model distinguished ophthalmopathy from stable hyperthyroidism with approximately 90% sensitivity and around 81% specificity, and in the test set the corresponding values were about 80% and 75%. Most expanded thyroid clonotypes with frequency above 0.001 were also detected in blood, suggesting blood repertoires may reflect the thyroid immune response. No statistical method was used to set the sample size in advance, and the investigators knew which group each participant was assigned to. In validation, the model predicted ophthalmopathy progression with about 71% sensitivity and roughly 72% specificity; some 13 predicted patients were CT-confirmed with GO in a median of around 6 months.

Hyperthyroidism patients were newly diagnosed, were aged 18 to 65 years, and had a disease duration under 2 months. Patients with other autoimmune diseases, uncontrolled infections, pregnancy or lactation were excluded from the study. Clinical symptoms, serum thyroxine, TRAb, thyroid ultrasound and orbital computed tomography formed the basis of the diagnosis. Total RNA was extracted with Trizol reagent and quality-checked on an Agilent 2100 Bioanalyzer. Spanning cysteine to phenylalanine, the CDR3 consists of 11 amino acids. CDR3 DNA only is kept here, 33 bases in frame from base 1. Deletion took 11 bases off V and 2 bases off J, with a span of 7 bases between the germline ends. From the germline V gene (reference sequence), CDR1 is LNHDA and CDR2 is SQIVND. TCR beta CDR3 regions were amplified from RNA transcripts for repertoire sequencing. A first-round RT-PCR used HTBI primers with the Qiagen OneStep RT-PCR kit, followed by a second-round multiplex PCR, size selection and purification. Libraries were sequenced on an Illumina HiSeq2000 using paired-end 100 bp reads. On the study's bioinformatics: SOAPnuke was used for read processing, and reads with adapters, uncalled bases, a mean Phred below 15, or no exact constant-primer or identifier match were discarded. High-quality paired reads were merged with COPE v1.2.5. Clonotypes were defined as unique nucleotide sequences and were aligned to IMGT TRB V, D and J references using MiTCR v1.1. Analysis was restricted to V-J combinations with a frequency above 0.0001, which covered 99.2% of repertoires. A TCR clonal expansion and chaos score per V-J combination was defined as the ratio of F50 clonal expansion to chaos observed in the TCRdist matrix. Welch's t-statistics and random forest were used to reduce the features to around 13 V-J combinations, which were then used as input to a naive Bayes classifier. Thyroid-blood repertoire similarity was quantified with the Morisita-Horn index. Using fastp trimming at Q25 and MiXCR clonotype assembly, TCRdb reanalyzed the public sequencing data and kept in-frame beta chains. One record per CDR3 amino acid sequence lists the most common genes and DNA. These V and J calls originate from TCRdb's pipeline instead of the authors' own analysis. This sample comprises about 1.1 million distinct CDR3 sequences, less than 45% of them detected only once. The ten largest make up over 8.5% of the sample.

The sequencing sample was made of peripheral blood or thyroid tissue (not recorded which). The receptor's source is an adult man with Graves' hyperthyroidism. This receptor chain uses TRBV19 and TRBJ1-5; TRBD1 is possibly the D segment (5 matching bases). The CDR3 reads as follows: CAPGRNQPQHF. The DNA sequence is TGTGCCCCGGGACGCAATCAGCCCCAGCATTTT. This CDR3, with the reference TRBV19 and TRBJ1-5 proteins standing in past its ends, gives the full variable domain DGGITQSPKYLFRKEGQNVTLSCEQNLNHDAMYWYRQDPGQGLRLIYYSQIVNDFQKGDIAEGYSVSREKKESFPLTVTSAQKNPTAFYLCAPGRNQPQHFGDGTRLSIL.